This T cell receptor beta chain is from a study of OX40 agonist ivuxolimab in advanced cancers. Points on this clone: Antigen unknown. A read error may produce the germline difference seen at one junction end.

Data came from immunoSEQ multiplex PCR; TCRdb stores just in-frame clones and leaves some out. The sample records around 70,000 clones, roughly nine tenths being singletons. In germline, CDR1 is SEHNR, CDR2 FQNEAQ (reference sequence). This CDR3 has 15 amino acids. Broader study findings: Some of the lowest clonal expansion was seen in partial responders at 0.1-3.0 mg/kg.

The chain joins TRBV7-9 to TRBJ2-4; D gene unclear. The sample in question was CD4+ or CD8+ T cells sorted from blood, obtained in a trial of the OX40 agonist ivuxolimab. This receptor was taken from an adult with an advanced solid tumor such as melanoma, head and neck, liver or kidney cancer. The CDR3 protein is CAGSLAPGTQNIQYF. CDR3 in DNA: TGTGCCGGCAGCTTAGCCCCAGGCACCCAAAACATTCAGTACTTC.